The rows below give T cell receptor beta chains drawn from one sample of a study of OX40 agonist ivuxolimab in advanced cancers. Libraries were prepared by immunoSEQ multiplex PCR; TCRdb keeps only in-frame clonotypes and omits some of them. The sample contains about 65,000 clones, roughly 89% of which appear only once. This specimen was CD4+ or CD8+ T cells sorted from blood, taken in a trial of the OX40 agonist ivuxolimab. The source of these receptors is an adult with an advanced solid tumor such as melanoma, head and neck, liver or kidney cancer. CDR3s include the opening cysteine and the closing phenylalanine or tryptophan. The D gene is left open where the match is weak. Clone size, where shown, is once, few, many, or a class for clones that have expanded.

j_gene: TRBJ1-2; d_gene: NA; v_gene: TRBV19; abundance: few; CDR3nt: TGTGCCAGTAGTGGCAGGGGATCTGGCTACACCTTC; CDR3aa: CASSGRGSGYTF
j_gene: TRBJ1-3; d_gene: NA; v_gene: TRBV12-5; abundance: NA; CDR3nt: TGTGCTAGTGGTTTGGGGGGCTTATCTGGAAACACCATATATTTT; CDR3aa: CASGLGGLSGNTIYF
j_gene: TRBJ2-1; d_gene: NA; v_gene: TRBV7-2; abundance: NA; CDR3nt: TGTGCCAGCAACTCGAGGGAGGGGGAGGGGAAGTCTGAGCAGTTCTTC; CDR3aa: CASNSREGEGKSEQFF
j_gene: TRBJ1-2; d_gene: NA; v_gene: TRBV2; abundance: NA; CDR3nt: TGTGCCAGCAGTGCTGGGCAGGTGTATGGCTACACCTTC; CDR3aa: CASSAGQVYGYTF
j_gene: TRBJ2-7; d_gene: NA; v_gene: TRBV6-5; abundance: NA; CDR3nt: TGTGCCAGCAGTTACCGGCATCGCCCTTCCTACGAGCAGTACTTC; CDR3aa: CASSYRHRPSYEQYF
j_gene: TRBJ2-4; d_gene: NA; v_gene: TRBV6-5; abundance: NA; CDR3nt: TGTGCCAGCAGTGCAACAGGGGCCAAAAACATTCAGTACTTC; CDR3aa: CASSATGAKNIQYF
j_gene: TRBJ1-3; d_gene: NA; v_gene: TRBV7-9; abundance: NA; CDR3nt: TGTGCCAGCAGCTTAGTTAGAGGACAGCGAAACACCATATATTTT; CDR3aa: CASSLVRGQRNTIYF
j_gene: TRBJ1-2; d_gene: NA; v_gene: TRBV7-9; abundance: NA; CDR3nt: TGTGCCAGCAGTTTGCAGGACTATGGCTACACCTTC; CDR3aa: CASSLQDYGYTF
j_gene: TRBJ2-6; d_gene: TRBD1; v_gene: TRBV4-2; abundance: NA; CDR3nt: TGTGCCAGCAGCCAAGTAGGGACAGGGGTCACTGGGGCCAACGTCCTGACTTTC; CDR3aa: CASSQVGTGVTGANVLTF
j_gene: TRBJ1-1; d_gene: NA; v_gene: TRBV2; abundance: NA; CDR3nt: TGTGCCAGCAGTGCCCTGGAAAACACTGAAGCTTTCTTT; CDR3aa: CASSALENTEAFF
j_gene: TRBJ2-3; d_gene: TRBD2; v_gene: TRBV6-5; abundance: NA; CDR3nt: TGTGCCAGCAGTTACTACGGGGGGGCCGCAGATACGCAGTATTTT; CDR3aa: CASSYYGGAADTQYF
j_gene: TRBJ2-5; d_gene: NA; v_gene: TRBV4-1; abundance: NA; CDR3nt: TGCGCCAGCAGCCCGGGGGTTCAAGAGACCCAGTACTTC; CDR3aa: CASSPGVQETQYF
j_gene: TRBJ1-6; d_gene: NA; v_gene: TRBV7-9; abundance: few; CDR3nt: TGTGCCAGCAGCACGACAGGTGATAATTCACCCCTCCACTTT; CDR3aa: CASSTTGDNSPLHF
j_gene: TRBJ1-3; d_gene: TRBD1; v_gene: TRBV7-8; abundance: once; CDR3nt: TGTGCCAGCAGCTTAAATCGGCCGGGACAGACCTCTGGAAACACCATATATTTT; CDR3aa: CASSLNRPGQTSGNTIYF
j_gene: TRBJ1-1; d_gene: NA; v_gene: TRBV18; abundance: NA; CDR3nt: TGTGCCAGCTCACCTTCCCCTCTCCTCACTGAAGCTTTCTTT; CDR3aa: CASSPSPLLTEAFF
j_gene: TRBJ1-1; d_gene: NA; v_gene: TRBV4-1; abundance: NA; CDR3nt: TGCGCCAGCAGCCAGACGGGACGTACGAGCACTGAAGCTTTCTTT; CDR3aa: CASSQTGRTSTEAFF
j_gene: TRBJ1-3; d_gene: NA; v_gene: TRBV19; abundance: NA; CDR3nt: TGTGCCAGTAGATTCGAAGGCGGTTTCTCTGGAAACACCATATATTTT; CDR3aa: CASRFEGGFSGNTIYF
j_gene: TRBJ2-7; d_gene: NA; v_gene: TRBV19; abundance: NA; CDR3nt: TGTGCCAGTAGTATAGGAGCAGGGGCGTCGGTCGAGCAGTACTTC; CDR3aa: CASSIGAGASVEQYF
j_gene: TRBJ1-4; d_gene: NA; v_gene: TRBV5-1; abundance: few; CDR3nt: TGCGCCAGCAGCTCACTCGCAACTAATGAAAAACTGTTTTTT; CDR3aa: CASSSLATNEKLFF
j_gene: TRBJ2-3; d_gene: NA; v_gene: TRBV12-5; abundance: NA; CDR3nt: TGTGCTAGTGGTAGGGATTCTCACACAGATACGCAGTATTTT; CDR3aa: CASGRDSHTDTQYF
j_gene: TRBJ2-1; d_gene: NA; v_gene: TRBV7-8; abundance: once; CDR3nt: TGTGCCAGCAGCTTAAACGAGCGGGTGGGGAGTGAGCAGTTCTTC; CDR3aa: CASSLNERVGSEQFF
j_gene: TRBJ1-4; d_gene: TRBD1; v_gene: TRBV29-1; abundance: NA; CDR3nt: TGCAGCGCCAGAACAGGGGGCGGAAAACTGTTTTTT; CDR3aa: CSARTGGGKLFF
j_gene: TRBJ1-2; d_gene: NA; v_gene: TRBV6-1; abundance: NA; CDR3nt: TGTGCCAGCAGTGTTACGACAGTTCCCTATGGCTACACCTTC; CDR3aa: CASSVTTVPYGYTF
j_gene: TRBJ1-2; d_gene: TRBD1; v_gene: TRBV5-6; abundance: NA; CDR3nt: TGTGCCAGCAGCGTGGGACAGATATACTATGGCTACACCTTC; CDR3aa: CASSVGQIYYGYTF
j_gene: TRBJ2-1; d_gene: NA; v_gene: TRBV5-1; abundance: NA; CDR3nt: TGCGCCAGCAGCCCCGCGCAGGGGGGATCCTACAATGAGCAGTTCTTC; CDR3aa: CASSPAQGGSYNEQFF
j_gene: TRBJ2-1; d_gene: TRBD1; v_gene: TRBV7-8; abundance: NA; CDR3nt: TGTGCCAGCAGCCTCAGCAGGGGGCTGGTTGAGCAGTTCTTC; CDR3aa: CASSLSRGLVEQFF
j_gene: TRBJ2-1; d_gene: TRBD2; v_gene: TRBV5-1; abundance: NA; CDR3nt: TGCGCCAGCAGCTCCTTACCTGGGACTAGCGGGGACTCCTACAATGAGCAGTTCTTC; CDR3aa: CASSSLPGTSGDSYNEQFF
j_gene: TRBJ1-1; d_gene: NA; v_gene: TRBV21-1; abundance: NA; CDR3nt: TGTGCCAGCAGTCCGTATATAGCTACACAATTCACTGAAGCTTTCTTT; CDR3aa: CASSPYIATQFTEAFF
j_gene: TRBJ1-4; d_gene: TRBD1; v_gene: TRBV6-6; abundance: NA; CDR3nt: TGTGCCAGCAGTTCAACCGGGACAGATAATGAAAAACTGTTTTTT; CDR3aa: CASSSTGTDNEKLFF
j_gene: TRBJ1-1; d_gene: NA; v_gene: TRBV7-2; abundance: NA; CDR3nt: TGTGCCAGCAGCTTACAGTCAGGAGGGTGGACTGAAGCTTTCTTT; CDR3aa: CASSLQSGGWTEAFF
j_gene: TRBJ2-3; d_gene: NA; v_gene: TRBV29-1; abundance: once; CDR3nt: TGCAGCGTTGTGGGACACCTACGCACAGATACGCAGTATTTT; CDR3aa: CSVVGHLRTDTQYF
j_gene: TRBJ1-1; d_gene: TRBD1; v_gene: TRBV18; abundance: NA; CDR3nt: TGTGCCAGCTCACGGGACAGATCGAACACTGAAGCTTTCTTT; CDR3aa: CASSRDRSNTEAFF
j_gene: TRBJ2-5; d_gene: NA; v_gene: TRBV10-3; abundance: NA; CDR3nt: TGTGCCATCAACGGCAGACAAGAGACCCAGTACTTC; CDR3aa: CAINGRQETQYF
j_gene: TRBJ1-2; d_gene: NA; v_gene: TRBV18; abundance: NA; CDR3nt: TGTGCCAGCTCACCACCGCGGGGGGACTCACGAAACTATGGCTACACCTTC; CDR3aa: CASSPPRGDSRNYGYTF
j_gene: TRBJ1-1; d_gene: TRBD1; v_gene: TRBV14; abundance: NA; CDR3nt: TGTGCCAGCAGCCAGACAGGGGTGGCGAACACTGAAGCTTTCTTT; CDR3aa: CASSQTGVANTEAFF
j_gene: TRBJ2-2; d_gene: TRBD1; v_gene: TRBV11-2; abundance: once; CDR3nt: TGTGCCAGCAGCTTAGAGGGACAGGGAAGCGGGGAGCTGTTTTTT; CDR3aa: CASSLEGQGSGELFF
j_gene: TRBJ1-5; d_gene: NA; v_gene: TRBV4-1; abundance: few; CDR3nt: TGCGCCAGCAGCCAAGTTCAGGGGATGATACAGCCCCAGCATTTT; CDR3aa: CASSQVQGMIQPQHF
j_gene: TRBJ1-1; d_gene: NA; v_gene: TRBV5-1; abundance: once; CDR3nt: TGCGCCAGCAGCTTGTCGGGCGGCCAAAACACTGAAGCTTTCTTT; CDR3aa: CASSLSGGQNTEAFF
j_gene: TRBJ2-5; d_gene: TRBD1; v_gene: TRBV7-6; abundance: NA; CDR3nt: TGTGCCAGCAGCCCCAGCCGGGACAGGCCTCAAGAGACCCAGTACTTC; CDR3aa: CASSPSRDRPQETQYF
j_gene: TRBJ2-2; d_gene: TRBD1; v_gene: TRBV11-2; abundance: NA; CDR3nt: TGTGCCAGCAGCTTAGATCGGGACAGGGCGAACACCGGGGAGCTGTTTTTT; CDR3aa: CASSLDRDRANTGELFF
j_gene: TRBJ1-1; d_gene: NA; v_gene: TRBV19; abundance: NA; CDR3nt: TGTGCCAGTAGGGGTGGAGGACATGGTGGCACTGAAGCTTTCTTT; CDR3aa: CASRGGGHGGTEAFF
j_gene: TRBJ2-7; d_gene: TRBD1; v_gene: TRBV6-5; abundance: once; CDR3nt: TGTGCCAGCAGTCGACAGGGAAACGGCGAGCAGTACTTC; CDR3aa: CASSRQGNGEQYF
j_gene: TRBJ1-5; d_gene: NA; v_gene: TRBV6-4; abundance: NA; CDR3nt: TGTGCCAGCGCCGTCCAGAGATCAGTCCCCCAGCATTTT; CDR3aa: CASAVQRSVPQHF
j_gene: TRBJ2-5; d_gene: TRBD2; v_gene: TRBV7-2; abundance: medium-sized; CDR3nt: TGTGCCAGCAGCCAGGGACTAGCGGGGGAGAACCCGTACCAAGAGACCCAGTACTTC; CDR3aa: CASSQGLAGENPYQETQYF
j_gene: TRBJ2-5; d_gene: TRBD2; v_gene: TRBV5-6; abundance: NA; CDR3nt: TGTGCCAGCAGTTTTATAGCGGGGGGGCGAGAGACCCAGTACTTC; CDR3aa: CASSFIAGGRETQYF